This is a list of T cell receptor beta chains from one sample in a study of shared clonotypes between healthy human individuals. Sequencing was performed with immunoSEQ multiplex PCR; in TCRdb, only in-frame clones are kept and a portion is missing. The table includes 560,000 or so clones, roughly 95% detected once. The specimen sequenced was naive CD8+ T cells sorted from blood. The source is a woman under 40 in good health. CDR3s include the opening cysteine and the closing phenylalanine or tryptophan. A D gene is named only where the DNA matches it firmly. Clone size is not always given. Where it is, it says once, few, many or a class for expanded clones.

CDR3: CASSQDSRPNEQFF; DNA: TGTGCCAGCAGCCAAGATAGTAGGCCCAATGAGCAGTTCTTC; V: TRBV4-2; D: -; size: once; J: TRBJ2-1
CDR3: CASTLAFPDTEAFF; DNA: TGTGCCAGCACCCTGGCCTTCCCTGACACTGAAGCTTTCTTT; V: TRBV27; D: -; size: -; J: TRBJ1-1
CDR3: CASSLVTEPNTEAFF; DNA: TGTGCCAGCAGCTTAGTAACGGAACCCAACACTGAAGCTTTCTTT; V: TRBV7-9; D: -; size: -; J: TRBJ1-1
CDR3: CASSPLRGNSGNTIYF; DNA: TGCGCCAGCAGCCCGCTTCGGGGAAACTCTGGAAACACCATATATTTT; V: TRBV5-1; D: -; size: -; J: TRBJ1-3
CDR3: CASSFAQGYDEQFF; DNA: TGTGCCAGCAGTTTCGCGCAGGGGTATGATGAGCAGTTCTTC; V: TRBV28; D: -; size: -; J: TRBJ2-1
CDR3: CSASYLGGYTF; DNA: TGCAGTGCTAGTTATCTAGGGGGCTACACCTTC; V: TRBV20-1; D: -; size: -; J: TRBJ1-2
CDR3: CASSRGDNEQFF; DNA: TGTGCCAGCAGTCGAGGGGACAATGAGCAGTTCTTC; V: TRBV6-6; D: -; size: once; J: TRBJ2-1
CDR3: CASSQGLAGGYEQYF; DNA: TGCGCCAGCAGCCAGGGACTAGCGGGAGGCTACGAGCAGTACTTC; V: TRBV4-1; D: TRBD2; size: -; J: TRBJ2-7
CDR3: CASSPPGTVSSYEQYF; DNA: TGTGCCAGCAGCCCCCCCGGGACGGTGAGCTCCTACGAGCAGTACTTC; V: TRBV5-4; D: -; size: -; J: TRBJ2-7
CDR3: CASSFAGGPADTQYF; DNA: TGTGCCAGCAGTTTTGCGGGAGGGCCCGCAGATACGCAGTATTTT; V: TRBV27; D: TRBD2; size: -; J: TRBJ2-3
CDR3: CASSLAGEAYGYTF; DNA: TGTGCCAGCAGCTTGGCAGGGGAGGCCTATGGCTACACCTTC; V: TRBV5-4; D: -; size: -; J: TRBJ1-2
CDR3: CASSLGSYTGELFF; DNA: TGTGCCAGCAGCTTAGGGTCCTACACCGGGGAGCTGTTTTTT; V: TRBV11-1; D: -; size: -; J: TRBJ2-2
CDR3: CASSLEWIVTYEQYF; DNA: TGTGCCAGCAGCTTAGAATGGATCGTTACCTACGAGCAGTACTTC; V: TRBV7-8; D: -; size: -; J: TRBJ2-7
CDR3: CASSSLRGAVGTGELFF; DNA: TGTGCCAGCAGCTCGCTCCGTGGGGCCGTAGGCACCGGGGAGCTGTTTTTT; V: TRBV7-8; D: -; size: -; J: TRBJ2-2
CDR3: CASSMQNEQFF; DNA: TGTGCCAGCAGCATGCAAAATGAGCAGTTCTTC; V: TRBV28; D: -; size: -; J: TRBJ2-1
CDR3: CASSLGTSEQYF; DNA: TGCGCCAGCAGCTTAGGGACTTCCGAGCAGTACTTC; V: TRBV5-1; D: -; size: once; J: TRBJ2-7
CDR3: CASSPWVAGDSGANVLTF; DNA: TGTGCCAGCAGCCCTTGGGTAGCGGGAGATTCGGGGGCCAACGTCCTGACTTTC; V: TRBV9; D: TRBD2; size: -; J: TRBJ2-6
CDR3: CASSLDRVAGSTDTQYF; DNA: TGTGCCAGCAGCTTAGATCGGGTAGCGGGGAGCACAGATACGCAGTATTTT; V: TRBV11-2; D: TRBD2; size: -; J: TRBJ2-3
CDR3: CASSFRLAGGGNEQFF; DNA: TGTGCCAGCAGCTTCCGACTAGCGGGAGGGGGGAATGAGCAGTTCTTC; V: TRBV5-4; D: TRBD2; size: -; J: TRBJ2-1
CDR3: CASSERTVNEKLFF; DNA: TGCGCCAGCAGTGAGAGGACAGTGAATGAAAAACTGTTTTTT; V: TRBV10-2; D: -; size: -; J: TRBJ1-4
CDR3: CASSLDDDRTYEQYF; DNA: TGTGCCAGCAGCTTAGATGACGACAGGACCTACGAGCAGTACTTC; V: TRBV11-2; D: -; size: once; J: TRBJ2-7
CDR3: CASSLYPRVNTEAFF; DNA: TGTGCCAGCAGTTTATACCCCAGGGTGAACACTGAAGCTTTCTTT; V: TRBV27; D: -; size: -; J: TRBJ1-1
CDR3: CASRPAGGSYEQYF; DNA: TGTGCCAGCAGACCAGCGGGCGGCTCCTACGAGCAGTACTTC; V: TRBV13; D: -; size: -; J: TRBJ2-7
CDR3: CSVIDDYYEQYF; DNA: TGCAGCGTAATCGACGACTACTACGAGCAGTACTTC; V: TRBV29-1; D: -; size: -; J: TRBJ2-7
CDR3: CASSKGGQFF; DNA: TGTGCCAGCAGCAAAGGGGGGCAGTTCTTC; V: TRBV21-1; D: -; size: -; J: TRBJ2-1
CDR3: CASRSDSYEQYF; DNA: TGCGCCAGCAGATCGGACAGCTACGAGCAGTACTTC; V: TRBV5-1; D: -; size: once; J: TRBJ2-7
CDR3: CASSHVLTSYEQYF; DNA: TGTGCCAGCAGCCATGTACTGACCTCCTACGAGCAGTACTTC; V: TRBV11-2; D: -; size: -; J: TRBJ2-7
CDR3: CASSQHPGQGIGELFF; DNA: TGTGCCAGCAGTCAACACCCGGGACAGGGGATCGGGGAGCTGTTTTTT; V: TRBV27; D: TRBD1; size: -; J: TRBJ2-2
CDR3: CATSSELGLAGPYEQYF; DNA: TGTGCCACCAGCAGCGAACTGGGACTAGCGGGCCCCTACGAGCAGTACTTC; V: TRBV15; D: TRBD2; size: -; J: TRBJ2-7
CDR3: CASSAPTGTAQETQYF; DNA: TGTGCCAGCAGCGCGCCGACCGGGACAGCACAAGAGACCCAGTACTTC; V: TRBV9; D: TRBD1; size: -; J: TRBJ2-5
CDR3: CASSESKGSHETQYF; DNA: TGCGCCAGCAGTGAGTCGAAAGGGAGCCACGAGACCCAGTACTTC; V: TRBV10-2; D: -; size: -; J: TRBJ2-5
CDR3: CASSDLTSAVYNEQFF; DNA: TGTGCCAGCAGTGATTTGACTAGCGCCGTCTACAATGAGCAGTTCTTC; V: TRBV25-1; D: TRBD2; size: -; J: TRBJ2-1
CDR3: CASRLGYGYTF; DNA: TGTGCCAGCAGGCTTGGATATGGCTACACCTTC; V: TRBV7-9; D: -; size: -; J: TRBJ1-2
CDR3: CASSPILGGHGYTF; DNA: TGTGCCAGCAGCCCGATATTGGGGGGCCATGGCTACACCTTC; V: TRBV7-9; D: -; size: -; J: TRBJ1-2
CDR3: CASSVFLAGSSDEQFF; DNA: TGTGCCAGCAGCGTATTTCTCGCGGGAAGTAGCGATGAGCAGTTCTTC; V: TRBV9; D: -; size: -; J: TRBJ2-1
CDR3: CASSETSASTDTQYF; DNA: TGTGCCAGCAGTGAAACTAGCGCAAGCACAGATACGCAGTATTTT; V: TRBV25-1; D: TRBD2; size: -; J: TRBJ2-3
CDR3: CAWSDTGGTEAFF; DNA: TGTGCCTGGAGTGATACAGGGGGCACTGAAGCTTTCTTT; V: TRBV30; D: TRBD1; size: -; J: TRBJ1-1
CDR3: CASSHTGTEF; DNA: TGTGCCAGCTCACATACCGGGACCGAATTC; V: TRBV6-1; D: -; size: -; J: TRBJ2-7
CDR3: CASSIDTLAEGYNGQFF; DNA: TGTGCCAGTAGTATAGACACGTTAGCGGAGGGTTATAATGGGCAGTTCTTC; V: TRBV19; D: -; size: -; J: TRBJ2-1
CDR3: CATRWGTEPRTDTQYF; DNA: TGTGCCACCAGATGGGGGACAGAGCCCCGCACAGATACGCAGTATTTT; V: TRBV15; D: TRBD1; size: -; J: TRBJ2-3
CDR3: CASSFASGQGGYGYTF; DNA: TGTGCCAGCAGTTTTGCGTCGGGGCAGGGAGGCTATGGCTACACCTTC; V: TRBV5-6; D: -; size: -; J: TRBJ1-2
CDR3: CASSLQGWNEQFF; DNA: TGTGCCAGCAGCTTACAGGGGTGGAATGAGCAGTTCTTC; V: TRBV13; D: -; size: -; J: TRBJ2-1